This T cell receptor beta chain is drawn from a study of blood T cell repertoires in COVID-19. At the level of the study: Researchers got acute and convalescent COVID-19 samples from the United States, Italy and Spain.

The V end lost 3 bases, the J end lost 1 base, and 8 bases lay between the germline ends. Germline values: CDR1 SGHKS, CDR2 YYEKEE (reference sequence). CDR3 length: 14 amino acids. Produced via immunoSEQ multiplex PCR; TCRdb's table is partial and in-frame only. This table has 150,000 to 200,000 clones, 80% appearing once. This clone was counted a single time. The sample taken for sequencing was PBMCs or T cells enriched from blood (not recorded which). The gene calls are TRBV5-5 and TRBJ1-3; D remains ambiguous. The receptor was isolated from a man aged 35 to 55 who had recovered from COVID-19. In nucleotides, the CDR3 is TGTGCCAGCAGCTCCGCGGGGTCTGGAAACACCATATATTTT. It yields the protein CASSSAGSGNTIYF. The whole variable domain, remainder taken from reference TRBV5-5 and TRBJ1-3, is DAGVTQSPTHLIKTRGQQVTLRCSPISGHKSVSWYQQVLGQGPQFIFQYYEKEERGRGNFPDRFSARQFPNYSSELNVNALLLGDSALYLCASSSAGSGNTIYFGEGSWLTVV.